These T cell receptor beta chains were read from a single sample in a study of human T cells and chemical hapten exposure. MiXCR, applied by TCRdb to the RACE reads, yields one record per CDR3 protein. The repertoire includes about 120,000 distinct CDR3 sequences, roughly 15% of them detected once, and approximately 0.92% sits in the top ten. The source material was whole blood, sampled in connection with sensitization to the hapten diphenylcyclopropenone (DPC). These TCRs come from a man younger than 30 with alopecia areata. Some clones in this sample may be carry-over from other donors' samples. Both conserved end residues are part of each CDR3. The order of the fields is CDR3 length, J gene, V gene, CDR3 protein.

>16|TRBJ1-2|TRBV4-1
CASSQDDYRANYGYTF
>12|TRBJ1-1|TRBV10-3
CAISREGTEAFF
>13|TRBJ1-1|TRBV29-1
CSAGTEYNTEAFF
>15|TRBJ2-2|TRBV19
CASFGRDANTGELFF
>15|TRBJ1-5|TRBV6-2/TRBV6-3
CASRKNPAPNQPQHF
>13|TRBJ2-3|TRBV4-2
CASSQDFGDTQYF
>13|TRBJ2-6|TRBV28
CASMLSGANVLTF
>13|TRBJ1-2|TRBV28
CASSFTGWYGYTF
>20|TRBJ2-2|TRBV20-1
CSARTRVGQGAFANTGELFF
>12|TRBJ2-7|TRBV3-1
CASSPTGYEQYF
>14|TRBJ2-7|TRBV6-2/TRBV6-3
CASSFVGGAYEQYF
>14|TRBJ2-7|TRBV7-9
CASSHRDRKNEQYF
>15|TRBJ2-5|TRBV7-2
CASSPGQGIRETQYF
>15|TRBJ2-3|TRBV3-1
CASSQESSITDTQYF
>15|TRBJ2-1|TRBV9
CASSEGAALLNEQFF
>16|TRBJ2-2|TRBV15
CATSRDAGGMTGELFF
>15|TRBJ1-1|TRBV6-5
CASSYSSTGNTEAFF
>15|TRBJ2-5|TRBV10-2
CASSESGPHQETQYF
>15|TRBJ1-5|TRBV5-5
CASSFADSYNQPQHF
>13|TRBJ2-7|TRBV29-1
CSVRTGASTEQYF
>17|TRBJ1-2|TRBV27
CASSLKGSSAIVLGYTF
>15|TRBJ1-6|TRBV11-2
CASSPRQARNSPLHF
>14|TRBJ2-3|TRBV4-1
CASSQKSGGHTQYF
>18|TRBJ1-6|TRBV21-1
CASSNGVWASSYNSPLHF
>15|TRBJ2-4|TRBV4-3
CASSQDRVYKNIQYF
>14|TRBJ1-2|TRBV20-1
CSARDEAGIYDYTF
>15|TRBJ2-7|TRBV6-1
CASAFLLSGSYEQYF
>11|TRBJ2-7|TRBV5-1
CASRTDYEQYF
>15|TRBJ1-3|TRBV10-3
CAISERGASGNTIYF
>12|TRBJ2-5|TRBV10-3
CAISLNRETQYF
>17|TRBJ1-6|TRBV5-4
CASSLLDRGFRNSPLHF
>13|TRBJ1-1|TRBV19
CASIDRSGTEAFF
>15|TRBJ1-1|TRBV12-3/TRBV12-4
CASSPTGGGGTEAFF
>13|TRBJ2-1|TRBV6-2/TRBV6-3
CASSPGRDNEQFF
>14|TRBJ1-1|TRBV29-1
CSVIRVYGNTEAFF
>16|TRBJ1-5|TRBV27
CASRDRGGSADQPQHF
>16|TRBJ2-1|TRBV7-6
CASSWGSGDSYNEQFF
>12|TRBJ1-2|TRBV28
CASSLEPGGYTF
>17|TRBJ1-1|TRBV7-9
CASSSLGRREVNTEAFF
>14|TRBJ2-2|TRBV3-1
CASSRGGYTGELFF
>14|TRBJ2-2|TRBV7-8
CASSQWGGSGELFF
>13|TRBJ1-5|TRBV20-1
CSARARVNQPQHF
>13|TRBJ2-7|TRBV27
CASSFGSNYEQYF
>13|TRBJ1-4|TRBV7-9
CASSSGPGGKLFF
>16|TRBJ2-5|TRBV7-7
CASSLYRGRGVETQYF
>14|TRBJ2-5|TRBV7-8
CASSLGGTGETQYF
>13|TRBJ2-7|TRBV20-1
CSPLDVLSYEQYF
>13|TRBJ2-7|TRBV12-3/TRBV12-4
CASSYRASYEQYF
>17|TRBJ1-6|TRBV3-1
CASSQVSQSSRNSPLHF
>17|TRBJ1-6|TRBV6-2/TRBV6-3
CASSRTGTETFNSPLHF
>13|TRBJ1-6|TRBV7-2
CASSSGRLSPLHF
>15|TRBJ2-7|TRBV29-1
CSVIYRDLPTTEQYF
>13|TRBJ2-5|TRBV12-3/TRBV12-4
CASTIGWPETQYF
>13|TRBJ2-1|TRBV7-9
CASSLVIYNEQFF
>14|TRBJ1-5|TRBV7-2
CASSLGGIGQPQHF